This T cell receptor beta chain was identified in a study of post-analysis software for immune sequencing data (dated by TCRdb to between 2015 and 2016). Context from the whole study: Disease courses on record covered relapsing-remitting, secondary progressive and progressive-relapsing multiple sclerosis, though some patients had no subtype annotation. A subset of samples was prepared in parallel using single-end sample barcoding, then pooled and co-amplified after Illumina adapter ligation. Patient repertoires were compared against roughly 11 previously published healthy control repertoires from donors aged roughly 6 to 25 years.

Study-level results and caveats: The multiple sclerosis patient group was slightly younger than the control group. When samples were clustered directly using the F measure, samples prepared in the same batch co-clustered strongly, which prompted a batch-effect correction. Patients showed significantly higher frequencies than controls for a handful of TRBV segments, among them TRBV5-6, TRBV5-1 and TRBV20-1. Compared with controls, multiple sclerosis patients had significantly lower normalized Chao1 diversity, a finding suggesting substantial peripheral T-cell clonal expansion.

To demonstrate the VDJtools post-analysis software, TCR beta repertoires were profiled from the peripheral blood of over ten young patients with multiple sclerosis. Multiple sclerosis patients were children and adolescents aged 6 to 15 years. The CDR3 covers 16 residues, taking in both the cysteine and the phenylalanine. The read is trimmed to its CDR3 DNA, 48 bases read in frame from base 1. The germline V gene sets CDR1 to SGHDN and CDR2 to FVKESK. Here V drops 0 bases and J drops 6 bases, and the junction holds 10 bases not matched to any gene. Receptor amplification or capture employed PCR. Sequenced using an Illumina HiSeq 2500. Unique molecular identifiers were incorporated into TCR beta cDNA libraries to reduce PCR and sequencing biases. Approximately 500,000 cDNA molecules were obtained for every 1 to 10 million input T cells, so each molecule roughly corresponded to one T cell. Patient libraries were prepared and sequenced with the same protocol used for the earlier healthy control dataset. Samples belonging to the same batch were prepared together, multiplexed and sequenced on a shared HiSeq lane. On the study's bioinformatics: Raw barcoded reads were processed with MIGEC, and single-read molecular identifier groups were discarded before consensus assembly and CDR3 extraction. Clonotype tables were post-analysed with VDJtools, and diversity was normalized by down-sampling all datasets to the smallest sample size. In repertoire overlap clustering, CDR3 amino acid sequences, but not nucleotide sequences, were matched to correct batch-related cross-sample contamination. TCRdb took the public reads, trimmed them with fastp at Q25, ran MiXCR for clone calling and kept in-frame beta chains. Under each unique CDR3 protein, matching rows form one entry showing the most common genes and DNA. The authors' filters were not applied to this entry. Counted in this sample were roughly 540,000 distinct CDR3 sequences; around a third of them appeared once. The ten largest clones take up roughly 6% of the sample.

Concerning this clonotype itself: This receptor's antigen is unknown. No much larger clone is present one base from it, and per-base qualities are unavailable.

The sequence derives from a girl under 18 with multiple sclerosis. The receptor chain draws on TRBV14 and TRBJ1-1; 7 middle bases align to TRBD1. Sequenced: blood. Here is the DNA: TGTGCCAGCAGCCAAGACCCGACAGGGATGGGGTCTGAAGCTTTCTTT. Translated, this gives CASSQDPTGMGSEAFF.